A selection of T cell receptor beta chains follows, all from one sample in a study of regulatory T cells in long-lasting Graves disease. TCRdb re-called the multiplex PCR reads with MiXCR, one entry per CDR3 protein. The data contain about 380,000 distinct CDR3 sequences, roughly a sixth of them seen just once; the ten biggest clones take up 20% to 25%. This specimen was peripheral blood mononuclear cells (PBMCs), taken at new diagnosis, from a patient treated with antithyroid drugs. These receptor sequences come from a female donor with Graves disease. Both conserved end residues are part of each CDR3. A D gene is named only where the DNA matches it firmly. The size entry is marked missing in some rows and otherwise reads once, few, many or a size class.

D,J,V,size,CDR3,DNA
TRBD2,TRBJ2-3,TRBV4-1,many,CASSQEPGLVTDTQYF,TGCGCCAGCAGCCAGGAACCGGGACTAGTGACAGATACGCAGTATTTT
TRBD1,TRBJ2-6,TRBV27,few,CASSPRPRRRGHGANVLTF,TGTGCCAGCAGTCCACGACCCCGGCGCAGGGGGCATGGGGCCAACGTCCTGACTTTC
-,TRBJ2-3,TRBV27,many,CASRNSGYPDTQYF,TGTGCCAGCAGGAACTCAGGGTACCCAGATACGCAGTATTTT
-,TRBJ1-2,TRBV6-5,many,CASSYSTRLANYGYTF,TGTGCCAGCAGTTACTCGACTCGGCTAGCTAACTATGGCTACACCTTC
-,TRBJ2-7,TRBV27,many,CASSVGQFYEQYF,TGTGCCAGCAGTGTTGGACAGTTCTACGAGCAGTACTTC
TRBD2,TRBJ2-1,TRBV6-1,-,CASSTLGLAVGDNEQFF,TGTGCCAGCAGTACCTTGGGACTAGCTGTAGGCGACAATGAGCAGTTCTTC
-,TRBJ1-4,TRBV6-1,many,CASSQGIDNEKLFF,TGTGCCAGCAGTCAGGGAATTGACAATGAAAAACTGTTTTTT
-,TRBJ1-5,TRBV6-1,-,CASARSGSNQPQHF,TGTGCCAGCGCGAGATCTGGGAGCAATCAGCCCCAGCATTTT
-,TRBJ2-1,TRBV11-2,many,CASSLPYYIHQRFYNEQFF,TGTGCCAGCAGCCTCCCATACTACATACACCAACGATTCTACAATGAGCAGTTCTTC
-,TRBJ2-7,TRBV7-6,many,CASSSYGEQYF,TGTGCCAGCAGCTCCTATGGCGAGCAGTACTTC
TRBD1,TRBJ2-1,TRBV5-1,many,CASSTDRVSYNEQFF,TGCGCCAGCAGCACGGACAGGGTTAGTTACAATGAGCAGTTCTTC
-,TRBJ2-2,TRBV7-9,many,CASSSTGGWLKGSTGELFF,TGTGCCAGCAGCTCAACTGGGGGATGGCTCAAGGGGAGCACCGGGGAGCTGTTTTTT
TRBD1,TRBJ1-2,TRBV30,-,CAWGTATGIYGYTF,TGTGCCTGGGGCACCGCGACAGGGATCTATGGCTACACCTTC
-,TRBJ1-5,TRBV28,many,CSSAGRLVQPQHF,TGTAGCTCAGCGGGGAGGCTAGTTCAGCCCCAGCATTTT
-,TRBJ1-1,TRBV28,many,CASSPPLPTEAFF,TGTGCCAGCAGCCCTCCCCTCCCAACTGAAGCTTTCTTT
TRBD1,TRBJ2-7,TRBV10-3,many,CAISGKETGFYEQYF,TGTGCCATCAGTGGCAAGGAGACAGGGTTCTACGAGCAGTACTTC
TRBD1,TRBJ1-2,TRBV15,few,CATSTLDRGGGYTF,TGTGCCACCAGCACTCTAGACAGGGGGGGTGGCTACACCTTC
-,TRBJ1-1,TRBV10-3,-,CAISAGDSNTEAFF,TGTGCCATCAGCGCAGGGGACTCGAACACTGAAGCTTTCTTT
TRBD1,TRBJ1-5,TRBV2,many,CASSPGQGYSNQPQHF,TGTGCCAGCAGTCCTGGACAGGGGTATAGCAATCAGCCCCAGCATTTT
-,TRBJ1-4,TRBV12-3/TRBV12-4,many,CASSLERRGTNEKLFF,TGTGCCAGCAGTTTAGAGCGTCGGGGGACTAATGAAAAACTGTTTTTT
TRBD2,TRBJ2-3,TRBV5-1,few,CASSFAGGQESTDTQYF,TGCGCCAGCAGCTTTGCGGGGGGGCAGGAGAGCACAGATACGCAGTATTTT
TRBD1,TRBJ2-2,TRBV10-2,few,CASSIPALTGTGDTGELFF,TGCGCCAGCAGTATCCCCGCCCTAACCGGGACAGGGGACACCGGGGAGCTGTTTTTT
TRBD1,TRBJ1-2,TRBV11-2,many,CASRPHLDRAHGYTF,TGTGCCAGCAGACCCCACCTCGACAGGGCTCATGGCTACACCTTC
TRBD2,TRBJ2-2,TRBV12-3/TRBV12-4,many,CASSYAVLAGNTGELFF,TGTGCCAGCAGTTACGCGGTACTAGCGGGGAACACCGGGGAGCTGTTTTTT
TRBD1,TRBJ2-3,TRBV4-3,-,CASSRDRGQDTQYF,TGCGCCAGCAGCCGGGACAGGGGGCAAGATACGCAGTATTTT
-,TRBJ2-1,TRBV19,many,CASSMRGTYNEQFF,TGTGCCAGTAGTATGAGGGGGACCTACAATGAGCAGTTCTTC
-,TRBJ1-6,TRBV12-3/TRBV12-4,many,CASQGGEYNSPLHF,TGTGCCAGCCAAGGGGGAGAATATAATTCACCCCTCCACTTT
-,TRBJ2-5,TRBV12-3/TRBV12-4,many,CASSLRLDFQETQYF,TGTGCCAGCAGTTTACGGCTAGATTTCCAAGAGACCCAGTACTTC
TRBD1,TRBJ1-2,TRBV27,many,CASSPATGAVFGYTF,TGTGCCAGCAGTCCGGCGACAGGGGCGGTATTTGGCTACACCTTC
TRBD2,TRBJ2-1,TRBV7-3,many,CASSAKRGAPDEQFF,TGTGCCAGCAGCGCGAAGCGGGGCGCGCCCGATGAGCAGTTCTTC
TRBD2,TRBJ2-2,TRBV7-3,-,CASSLGRASGGADTGELFF,TGTGCCAGCAGCTTAGGCCGGGCTAGCGGGGGGGCTGACACCGGGGAGCTGTTTTTT
-,TRBJ1-1,TRBV7-6,many,CASSLGGWDVAFF,TGTGCCAGCAGCTTAGGAGGGTGGGATGTGGCTTTCTTT
-,TRBJ2-1,TRBV7-9,few,CASSRLGQSEQFF,TGTGCCAGCAGCCGACTTGGGCAGAGTGAGCAGTTCTTC
TRBD1,TRBJ2-4,TRBV13,-,CASSQTGEWNIQYF,TGTGCCAGCAGTCAAACAGGGGAATGGAACATTCAGTACTTC
-,TRBJ1-2,TRBV28,many,CASSFRDYSGYTF,TGTGCCAGCAGTTTTAGGGATTATAGTGGCTACACCTTC